This T cell receptor (beta chain) originates from a study of cytomegalovirus exposure and HLA in healthy donors. Points from the study as a whole: Previous analysis showed most TCR beta V segments were productive about 87% or about 30% of the time. In a later analysis, parvovirus B19, influenza, CMV and Epstein-Barr virus appeared linked to several top co-occurrence clusters.

Germline V gene lookup returns CDR1 SEHNR and CDR2 FQNEAQ (reference sequence). Trimming shortened V by 6 bases and J by 8 bases, and 23 bases separated the two germline ends. This CDR3 spans 16 amino acids. Worth noting for this clone: The target antigen is unknown.

PCR amplification relied on 60 Vbeta primers (plus 13 Jbeta primers). TCRdb's copy holds only in-frame clones and misses some; the assay was immunoSEQ multiplex PCR. There are some 170,000 clones in the sample; over 60% occur only once, and over 2.5% lies in the top ten. Material: PBMCs. The sequence derives from a woman between 25 and 40 years old in good health and CMV-seronegative. The genes are TRBV7-9 and TRBJ2-1; no firm D call. The CDR3 nucleotides read TGTGCCAGCAGTTCCCCCTCAGGAACGGTAATGGATGAGCAGTTCTTC. It translates to CASSSPSGTVMDEQFF.